These 30 T cell receptor beta chains were sequenced from one sample in a study of chemoradiotherapy in HPV16-positive cancers. Repertoires were generated with immunoSEQ multiplex PCR, while TCRdb's copy carries only in-frame clones and drops some. The sample holds more than 10,000 clones, under 85% seen once. The sample was blood, taken from a patient who underwent chemoradiotherapy. The receptors were sampled from a human donor with HPV-associated anogenital cancer.

The chain has TRBV9 and TRBJ1-2, with D unresolved. The V end lost 0 bases, the J end lost 0 bases, and 6 bases lay between the germline ends. CDR1 and CDR2 (germline): SGDLS, YYNGEE. The CDR3 runs to 14 residues. CDR3 in DNA: TGTGCCAGCAGCGTAGACCAGGCTAACTATGGCTACACCTTC. Its protein product is CASSVDQANYGYTF.

On this clone itself: Different DNA sequences within this sample yield the same CDR3. V and J are TRBV19 and TRBJ2-3, with D possibly called TRBD1 or TRBD2 (6 bases each). The length of the CDR3 is 14 residues. The V gene lost 4 bases and the J gene lost 6 bases, with 14 bases spanning the gap. Per the germline V gene, CDR1 is LNHDA and CDR2 is SQIVND (reference sequence). CDR3 nucleotides: TGTGCCAGTAGTAGGACGGGGGCCGCCGATACGCAGTATTTT. As protein: CASSRTGAADTQYF.

V gene TRBV27 combines with J gene TRBJ1-1; D unclear. Trimming pared 1 base from V and 1 base from J, leaving 4 bases between. Germline loops: CDR1 MNHEY, CDR2 SMNVEV (reference sequence). This CDR3 region has 13 residues. CDR3: CASSLYRNTEAFF. The CDR3 region has the DNA TGTGCCAGCAGTTTATACAGGAACACTGAAGCTTTCTTT.

The chain uses TRBV6-5 and TRBJ1-6; TRBD1 matches at 9 bases. V lost 2 bases and J lost 8; bases outside the gene matches: 4. The CDR3 consists of 15 residues. CDR1 is MNHEY and CDR2 is SVGAGI in the germline V gene. CDR3: CASSYGTGIDSPLHF. The CDR3 nucleotides read TGTGCCAGCAGTTACGGGACAGGGATCGATTCACCCCTCCACTTT.

This clone came up a few times. The chain uses TRBV5-4 and TRBJ1-2, with TRBD1 matching 7 bases. There are 15 residues in the CDR3. The trim removed 3 bases at V and 1 base at J, leaving 6 bases unmatched. The germline CDR1 and CDR2 sequences are SGHNT and YYREEE (reference sequence). The CDR3 region is CASSYRTGVNYGYTF. CDR3 coding DNA: TGTGCCAGCAGCTACCGGACAGGAGTTAACTATGGCTACACCTTC.

The chain carries TRBV25-1 and TRBJ1-6; D may be TRBD1 (6 bases). Trimming shortened V by 3 bases and J by 8 bases, and 14 bases separated the two germline ends. In germline, CDR1 is MGHDK, CDR2 SYGVNS. The CDR3 is made up of 15 amino acids. The CDR3 region has the DNA TGTGCCAGCAGTGACCACAGGGTGGGTTATTCACCCCTCCACTTT. Its translation: CASSDHRVGYSPLHF.

The chain employs TRBV7-9 and TRBJ1-3; TRBD1 matches at 7 bases. J was trimmed by 2 bases and V by 5 bases; bases with no gene match: 3. Germline V CDR1 and CDR2: SEHNR, FQNEAQ (reference sequence). CDR3 length: 14 amino acids. The CDR3 nucleotides read TGTGCCAGCAGCATTGACAGGGCTGGAAACACCATATATTTT. This sequence encodes CASSIDRAGNTIYF.

This clone has a single count. This CDR3 reads CASRGQPNEKLFF. The CDR3 DNA is TGTGCCAGCAGGGGACAGCCGAATGAAAAACTGTTTTTT. V and J are TRBV2 and TRBJ1-4; 7 bases are a match to TRBD1. With 6 bases clipped from V and 5 bases from J, the junction kept 3 bases outside the gene matches. Per germline, CDR1 SNHLY and CDR2 FYNNEI. The length of the CDR3 is 13 residues.

The chain couples TRBV18 to TRBJ1-4; a weak D match, TRBD1 (6 bases). V gave up 8 bases and J gave up 5 bases, with 12 bases separating them. The CDR3 length is 13 residues. Germline assignment: CDR1 KGHSH and CDR2 LQKENI. Here the CDR3 reads CASARDKNEKLFF. DNA of the CDR3: TGTGCCAGCGCCCGGGACAAGAATGAAAAACTGTTTTTT.

V and J are TRBV27 and TRBJ1-6; D is unresolved. The CDR3 covers 14 residues. The V gene lost 3 bases and the J gene lost 4 bases, with 7 bases spanning the gap. Germline CDR1 is MNHEY and CDR2 is SMNVEV (reference sequence). The CDR3, as DNA: TGTGCCAGCAGTTTCCCTAGTTATAATTCACCCCTCCACTTT. The encoded protein is CASSFPSYNSPLHF.

The J gene is TRBJ2-1, the V gene TRBV6-1; D is unresolved. Trimming took off 8 bases at V and 4 bases at J, with 18 bases between the two ends. The CDR3 loop spans 15 amino acids. Germline V CDR1 and CDR2: MNHNS, SASEGT. The CDR3 sequence: CASLVAGSSYNEQFF. Here the CDR3 DNA reads TGTGCCAGCTTAGTGGCCGGGTCTAGTTACAATGAGCAGTTCTTC.

The J gene is TRBJ2-2, the V gene TRBV19, with D unresolved. The CDR3 covers 14 residues. In germline, CDR1 is LNHDA, CDR2 SQIVND (reference sequence). Trimming stripped 1 base from V and 0 bases from J, with 3 bases between. CDR3 protein: CASSIGANTGELFF. In DNA, the CDR3 is TGTGCCAGTAGTATAGGAGCGAACACCGGGGAGCTGTTTTTT.

This clone was observed once. The rearrangement joins TRBV5-1 to TRBJ2-7, with TRBD2 as a possible D gene (5 bases). Germline CDR1 and CDR2: SGHRS and YFSETQ. This CDR3 spans 15 amino acids. V lost 4 bases, J lost 1 base, and 15 bases lay in between. CDR3 DNA: TGCGCCAGCAGCCCGGGGAATCAAGGTTCCTACGAGCAGTACGTC. Amino acids: CASSPGNQGSYEQYV.

This clone was detected once. This chain joins TRBV19 and TRBJ1-1; a possible D gene is TRBD1 (6 bases). Trimming removed 6 bases at V and 5 bases at J, with 16 bases between. Germline values: CDR1 LNHDA, CDR2 SQIVND (reference sequence). The CDR3 runs 14 residues. The CDR3 sequence is CASRVQGYGTEAFF. In nucleotides, the CDR3 is TGTGCCAGTAGGGTACAGGGTTATGGGACTGAAGCTTTCTTT.

The rearrangement uses TRBV7-2 and TRBJ2-1; weak D call: TRBD2 (6 bases). V lost 5 bases and J lost 0, with 11 bases in between. Germline V gene sequence: CDR1 SGHTA, CDR2 FQGNSA. This CDR3 has 15 amino acids. DNA of the CDR3: TGTGCCAGCAGCCCTGGGAGGAGCTCCTACAATGAGCAGTTCTTC. Translation gives CASSPGRSSYNEQFF.

This chain connects TRBV2 to TRBJ1-4; D gene unclear. The CDR3 is made up of 14 amino acids. Germline V gives CDR1 SNHLY, CDR2 FYNNEI. Trimming pared 5 bases from V and 0 bases from J, leaving 7 bases between. This CDR3 is CASSWGATNEKLFF. The CDR3 nucleotides are TGTGCCAGCAGTTGGGGAGCAACTAATGAAAAACTGTTTTTT. Full variable domain (rest looked up from reference TRBV2 and TRBJ1-4): EPEVTQTPSHQVTQMGQEVILRCVPISNHLYFYWYRQILGQKVEFLVSFYNNEISEKSEIFDDQFSVERPDGSNFTLKIRSTKLEDSAMYFCASSWGATNEKLFFGSGTQLSVL.

The chain links TRBV7-8 to TRBJ2-3; no firm D call. This CDR3 contains 16 residues. V shed 4 bases and J shed 0 bases, with 14 bases lying between them. Germline V gene sequence: CDR1 SGHVS, CDR2 FQNEAQ. The chain's CDR3 is CASSSFGVRSTDTQYF. The CDR3 nucleotides are TGTGCCAGCAGCTCGTTCGGTGTTAGAAGCACAGATACGCAGTATTTT.

This clone was detected only once. V gene TRBV7-6 combines with J gene TRBJ2-3, with 10 bases identical to TRBD2. The V gene's germline CDR1 is SGHVS and CDR2 FNYEAQ. The length of the CDR3 is 15 residues. V lost 4 bases and J lost 6; bases outside the gene matches: 7. The CDR3 reads CASSSLAGAGDTQYF. CDR3 sequence (DNA): TGTGCCAGCAGCTCCCTAGCGGGGGCGGGGGATACGCAGTATTTT.

The V and J genes are TRBV6-1 and TRBJ2-5, with D perhaps matching TRBD1 (5 bases). The germline V and J ends were trimmed by 6 bases and 2 bases, with 10 bases remaining between them. The CDR3 sequence is 13 residues long. Germline V gene sequence: CDR1 MNHNS, CDR2 SASEGT. CDR3: CASREQGQETQYF. CDR3 DNA: TGTGCCAGCAGAGAGCAGGGACAAGAGACCCAGTACTTC.

This sequence joins TRBV7-9 and TRBJ2-2; TRBD1 is a possible D gene (5 bases). V dropped 5 bases and J dropped 2 bases, with 6 bases sitting between them. The length of the CDR3 is 13 residues. Germline loops: CDR1 SEHNR, CDR2 FQNEAQ (reference sequence). In nucleotides, the CDR3 is TGTGCCAGCAGCGGACAAAACACCGGGGAGCTGTTTTTT. Residues: CASSGQNTGELFF.

V and J are TRBV27 and TRBJ2-5, with D maybe TRBD2 (5 bases). CDR3 length equals 14 residues. CDR1 and CDR2 (germline): MNHEY, SMNVEV (reference sequence). The V gene lost 6 bases and the J gene lost 3 bases, with 14 bases spanning the gap. The CDR3 sequence is CASSRRTGKETQYF. The CDR3 DNA sequence: TGTGCCAGCAGCCGCCGGACGGGGAAAGAGACCCAGTACTTC.

This chain connects TRBV7-9 to TRBJ2-2, with a weak D call TRBD2 (5 bases). Germline-derived CDR1 and CDR2 are SEHNR and FQNEAQ (reference sequence). This CDR3 contains 14 residues. Between the trimmed V and J ends, which lost 5 bases and 0 bases, there was a span of 7 bases. CDR3 amino acids: CASSGLANTGELFF. DNA of the CDR3: TGTGCCAGCAGCGGACTGGCGAACACCGGGGAGCTGTTTTTT.

The chain has TRBV5-6 and TRBJ2-5; 7 bases fit TRBD2. There are 13 residues in the CDR3. V shed 2 bases, J shed 4 bases, and the junction held 2 bases outside the gene matches. Germline lookup yields CDR1 SGHDT and CDR2 YYEEEE. As DNA, the CDR3 is TGTGCCAGCAGCTTTTGGGAGGGAGAGACCCAGTACTTC. This translates into CASSFWEGETQYF. Variable domain in full (rest from reference TRBV5-6 and TRBJ2-5): DAGVTQSPTHLIKTRGQQVTLRCSPKSGHDTVSWYQQALGQGPQFIFQYYEEEERQRGNFPDRFSGHQFPNYSSELNVNALLLGDSALYLCASSFWEGETQYFGPGTRLLVL.

CDR3 sequence reads: CATSRGEGKLFF. The CDR3 DNA reads TGTGCCACCAGCAGGGGAGAGGGAAAACTGTTTTTT. The chain couples TRBV15 to TRBJ1-4; no clear D gene. With 3 bases removed from V and 10 bases from J, the gap between germline ends came to 9 bases. The CDR3 runs 12 residues. From germline, CDR1 is LNHNV and CDR2 YYDKDF (reference sequence).

This chain connects TRBV6-5 to TRBJ1-3; D ambiguous. Per germline, CDR1 MNHEY and CDR2 SVGAGI. V was shortened by 2 bases and J by 3 bases, with 8 bases between the two germline ends. This CDR3 has 14 amino acids. The CDR3 is CASSYRAGGNTIYF. The CDR3 coding sequence is TGTGCCAGCAGTTACCGGGCGGGTGGAAACACCATATATTTT.

This clone came up a few times. The V gene is TRBV29-1, the J gene TRBJ1-5; D call uncertain. V shed 4 bases and J shed 4 bases, with 8 bases lying between them. Per germline, CDR1 SQVTM and CDR2 ANQGSEA. This CDR3 is 12 amino acids long. CDR3 in DNA: TGCAGCGTTGGGACGGCAAATCAGCCCCAGCATTTT. Amino acids: CSVGTANQPQHF.

This clone has just one count. The gene calls are TRBV4-2 and TRBJ1-6; tentatively, D is TRBD1 (6 bases). V was shortened by 0 bases and J by 11 bases, with 20 bases between the two germline ends. The germline gives CDR1 LGHNA, CDR2 YNFKEQ. This CDR3 spans 17 amino acids. CDR3 nucleotide sequence: TGTGCCAGCAGCCAAGAATGGCAGGGGTCCCCCTTTCCACCCCTCCACTTT. Its protein product is CASSQEWQGSPFPPLHF.

The J gene is TRBJ1-3, the V gene TRBV4-2; D uncertain. Deletions cut 4 bases from V and 0 bases from J, with 16 bases between. CDR3 length equals 17 residues. Germline values: CDR1 LGHNA, CDR2 YNFKEQ. The CDR3 sequence: CASSPGHTGASGNTIYF. DNA for the CDR3: TGTGCCAGCAGCCCCGGGCACACGGGAGCCTCTGGAAACACCATATATTTT.

The chain couples TRBV9 to TRBJ1-1; unclear D gene. Between the trimmed V and J ends, which lost 0 bases and 5 bases, there was a span of 14 bases. Germline CDR1 reads SGDLS; CDR2 reads YYNGEE. The CDR3 runs to 15 residues. CDR3 in DNA: TGTGCCAGCAGCGTAGATGGCAATATGGGGACTGAAGCTTTCTTT. It is translated as CASSVDGNMGTEAFF. The variable domain in full, with the rest retrieved from reference TRBV9 and TRBJ1-1, is DSGVTQTPKHLITATGQRVTLRCSPRSGDLSVYWYQQSLDQGLQFLIQYYNGEERAKGNILERFSAQQFPDLHSELNLSSLELGDSALYFCASSVDGNMGTEAFFGQGTRLTVV.

The V gene is TRBV19, the J gene TRBJ1-4; TRBD1 is a possible D gene (5 bases). V was trimmed by 3 bases and J by 5 bases, leaving 10 bases between them. The CDR3 runs to 14 residues. The germline gives CDR1 LNHDA, CDR2 SQIVND (reference sequence). CDR3: CASSIGGRNEKLFF. In DNA form, the CDR3 reads TGTGCCAGTAGTATTGGGGGGAGAAATGAAAAACTGTTTTTT.